This paragraph covers one TCR beta chain sequence. TCR beta cDNA was reverse-transcribed from roughly 520 ng of total RNA. The reaction used a constant-region primer and ProtoScript II reverse transcriptase. It was through three nested multiplex PCR rounds of slightly modified ARM-PCR that TCR beta libraries arose. Investigators reported that the first two PCR rounds, at around 9 cycles each, used TRBV1-TRBV30 forward primers with a C-beta reverse primer. TCRdb reprocessed the multiplex PCR reads with MiXCR, giving one entry per CDR3 protein. Of tens of thousands of distinct CDR3 sequences listed, roughly 80% are singletons. Taking about 20-31 mg of unsorted bulk tissue, the authors co-extracted RNA and DNA. Patients had primary liver carcinoma treated by surgical resection. This sample stems from a study of tumor-infiltrating lymphocytes in primary liver carcinoma. Germline V gene lookup returns CDR1 SGHNT and CDR2 YENEEA. The CDR3 totals 14 residues.

The sample consisted of liver tumor tissue from sampling region 5. Specified subset: tumor region T5, tumor centre. This receptor was taken from a man between 35 and 55 years old with primary liver carcinoma and hepatitis B virus infection. The chain links TRBV11-3 to TRBJ2-1; no definite D call. CDR3 amino acids: CISSFAGLYNEQFF. The DNA of the CDR3 is TGTATCAGCAGCTTCGCCGGCCTCTACAATGAGCAGTTCTTC.